This T cell receptor (beta chain) was identified during a study of cytomegalovirus exposure and HLA in healthy donors. Findings and limits, study-wide: Productive status was seen about 87% or about 30% of the time for most TCR beta V segments in an earlier analysis.

The germline V gene has CDR1 SGHAT and CDR2 FQNNGV. With V trimmed by 3 bases and J by 7 bases, 8 bases remained unmatched. The CDR3 contains 15 residues. The PCR ran on 60 Vbeta and 13 Jbeta primers. Sequencing was performed with immunoSEQ multiplex PCR; in TCRdb, only in-frame clones are kept and a portion is missing. The sample spans approximately 76,000 clones; the ten largest clones claim 3.8%. As regards this clone: What it binds is not known.

The rearrangement uses TRBV11-2 and TRBJ2-1, with 8 bases lining up with TRBD1. The sequenced sample was PBMCs. The TCR originated in a man younger than 35 in good health and CMV-seropositive. The CDR3 protein is CASSFFRDRQNEQFF. The CDR3 DNA reads TGTGCCAGCAGCTTTTTCCGGGACAGGCAAAATGAGCAGTTCTTC.